This T cell receptor beta chain was recorded in a study of OX40 agonist ivuxolimab in advanced cancers. The overall study: Enrollees could have had prior anti-PD-1, anti-PD-L1 or anti-CTLA-4 therapy, which 40% to 45% had received. Study-level results: Expansion of clones was among the lowest in partial responders at 0.1-3.0 mg/kg. Both blood CD4+ and CD8+ T cells showed clonal growth by week 6 at 0.1 to 3.0 mg/kg.

Autoimmune disease history or systemic immunosuppression disqualified patients. Sequencing was performed with immunoSEQ multiplex PCR; in TCRdb, only in-frame clones are kept and a portion is missing. This table holds 75,000 to 100,000 clones, more than 75% found once. This CDR3 has 11 amino acids. The V gene lost 6 bases and the J gene lost 7 bases, with 10 bases spanning the gap. The V gene's germline CDR1 is DFQATT and CDR2 SNEGSKA (reference sequence). Comment on this clone: The target antigen is unknown.

This receptor was taken from an adult with an advanced solid tumor such as melanoma, head and neck, liver or kidney cancer. The chain employs TRBV20-1 and TRBJ1-5; D not resolved. The sequences come from CD4+ or CD8+ T cells sorted from blood, collected in a trial of the OX40 agonist ivuxolimab. The CDR3 loop is CSASHGQPQHF. The CDR3 DNA is TGCAGTGCCTCCCACGGCCAGCCCCAGCATTTT.